Listed here are 23 T cell receptor beta chains from one sample, sequenced in a study of spatial heterogeneity in lung cancer. Findings and caveats of the study: Within tumors, counts of expanded alpha and beta TCRs tracked tumor mutation counts.

No antigen is known for these receptors. MiXCR was run by TCRdb on the 5' RACE reads, yielding one entry per CDR3 protein. The sample has more than 850 distinct CDR3 sequences, about 22% seen once; the top ten hold approximately 15%. Time point meaning: sample taken at primary tumor resection. This sample comprised lung tumor tissue, obtained at surgery. Receptor source: a male donor with early-stage non-small cell lung cancer.

This rearrangement joins TRBV20-1 to TRBJ2-3, with TRBD2 as a possible D gene (5 bases). From germline, CDR1 is DFQATT and CDR2 SNEGSKA (reference sequence). Trimming left V 4 bases short and J 2 bases short, with 19 bases between. The CDR3 length is 16 residues. The CDR3 DNA is TGCAGTGCTACGGGGTTCTTTGGGTCTTACACAGATACGCAGTATTTT. Its translation: CSATGFFGSYTDTQYF.

By frequency in the sample, this clonotype is medium-sized. In DNA form, the CDR3 reads TGTGCCAGCAGCCTTGACCGGCCCCAGCCCCAGCATTTT. It encodes CASSLDRPQPQHF. The V gene is TRBV6-2 or TRBV6-3, the J gene TRBJ1-5; D is undetermined. CDR1 is MNHEY, CDR2 SVGEGT, per germline. V lost 6 bases and J lost 7, with 13 bases in between. The CDR3 is 13 amino acids.

This clonotype counts as large. V usage is TRBV9 and J usage is TRBJ2-7, with a possible D match to TRBD2 (5 bases). Germline V gives CDR1 SGDLS, CDR2 YYNGEE. Trimming cost V 3 bases and J 3 bases, with 16 bases left between them. This CDR3 has 15 residues. Written as DNA, the CDR3 is TGTGCCAGCAGCGAGGAGAGCGGACGTTACTACGAGCAGTACTTC. Translated: CASSEESGRYYEQYF. Filled out from reference TRBV9 and TRBJ2-7, the complete variable domain reads DSGVTQTPKHLITATGQRVTLRCSPRSGDLSVYWYQQSLDQGLQFLIQYYNGEERAKGNILERFSAQQFPDLHSELNLSSLELGDSALYFCASSEESGRYYEQYFGPGTRLTVT.

This clonotype is labeled hyperexpanded (1% or more). The chain carries TRBV7-6 and TRBJ2-1; 9 bases are shared with TRBD2. This CDR3 has 15 residues. Trimming at V came to 5 bases and at J to 9 bases, leaving 11 bases not matched to a gene. Germline V gene data show CDR1 as SGHVS and CDR2 as FNYEAQ. The CDR3 loop is CASSPQWRGGTEQFF. For the CDR3, the DNA is TGTGCCAGCAGCCCCCAGTGGCGGGGGGGCACTGAGCAGTTCTTC.

By sample share, this clonotype is medium-sized. The chain recombines TRBV29-1 with TRBJ2-3; the D gene is possibly TRBD2 (5 bases). Trimming pared 0 bases from V and 2 bases from J, leaving 15 bases between. In germline, CDR1 is SQVTM, CDR2 ANQGSEA. This CDR3 contains 16 residues. The chain's CDR3 is CSVEDAGYGDTDTQYF. CDR3 coding DNA: TGCAGCGTTGAAGATGCCGGGTACGGGGACACAGATACGCAGTATTTT.

The chain links TRBV24-1 to TRBJ2-5; D possibly uses TRBD1 or TRBD2 (5 bases each). Germline V gene data show CDR1 as KGHDR and CDR2 as SFDVKD. The V end lost 9 bases, the J end lost 7 bases, and 14 bases lay between the germline ends. This CDR3 has 12 amino acids. For the CDR3, the DNA is TGTGCCACCGCCAGCGCTGGGGGGACCCAGTACTTC. Encoded protein: CATASAGGTQYF.

This clonotype is large in the sample. J is TRBJ2-5 and V is TRBV5-4; 7 bases match TRBD1. Germline V lookup: CDR1 SGHNT, CDR2 YYREEE (reference sequence). With 2 bases clipped from V and 3 bases from J, the junction kept 4 bases outside the gene matches. This CDR3 comprises 14 residues. Here the CDR3 reads CASSLFQGEETQYF. CDR3 in DNA: TGTGCCAGCAGCTTATTCCAGGGGGAAGAGACCCAGTACTTC.

This clonotype is medium-sized. The chain has TRBV27 and TRBJ2-7; TRBD2 might be the D (5 bases). The CDR3 covers 16 residues. Germline-derived CDR1 and CDR2 are MNHEY and SMNVEV (reference sequence). Trimming removed 4 bases from V and 6 bases from J, with 22 bases in between. CDR3: CASSSLEGSRGSEQYF. For the CDR3, the DNA is TGTGCCAGCAGTTCCCTAGAGGGTAGCCGGGGATCCGAGCAGTACTTC.

This clonotype is medium-sized (0.01 to 0.1%) in the sample. The rearrangement links TRBV4-2 to TRBJ2-1; 7 bases agree with TRBD1. Germline assignment: CDR1 LGHNA and CDR2 YNFKEQ. V was clipped by 1 base and J by 9 bases; unmatched bases: 9. The CDR3 extends over 15 amino acids. The CDR3 loop reads CASSQANRGESEQFF. CDR3 DNA: TGTGCCAGCAGCCAAGCTAACAGGGGAGAAAGTGAGCAGTTCTTC.

This clonotype is labeled as medium-sized (0.01 to 0.1%). V usage is TRBV28 and J usage is TRBJ1-5; the match to TRBD1 covers 8 bases. This CDR3 is built from 14 residues. Germline trimming cut 9 bases from V and 5 bases from J; bases unmatched to any gene: 9. Germline loops: CDR1 MDHEN, CDR2 SYDVKM. The CDR3 sequence is CASTWDRIYQPQHF. The CDR3 DNA reads TGTGCCAGTACTTGGGACAGGATATATCAGCCCCAGCATTTT.

The chain employs TRBV7-2 and TRBJ2-7, with D uncertain. Trimming shortened V by 0 bases and J by 2 bases, and 11 bases separated the two germline ends. There are 15 residues in the CDR3. CDR1 SGHTA and CDR2 FQGNSA come from the germline V gene. The CDR3 DNA reads TGTGCCAGCAGCTTAGCTGTAGGCGACCCCTACGAGCAGTACTTC. Translated, it gives CASSLAVGDPYEQYF. The entire variable domain, with the rest obtained from reference TRBV7-2 and TRBJ2-7, is as follows: GAGVSQSPSNKVTEKGKDVELRCDPISGHTALYWYRQSLGQGLEFLIYFQGNSAPDKSGLPSDRFSAERTGGSVSTLTIQRTQQEDSAVYLCASSLAVGDPYEQYFGPGTRLTVT.

This clonotype is medium-sized within its sample. The chain is built from TRBV19 and TRBJ2-1; D gene unclear. Germline CDR1 reads LNHDA; CDR2 reads SQIVND (reference sequence). The V gene lost 0 bases and the J gene lost 9 bases, with 6 bases spanning the gap. This CDR3 contains 12 residues. CDR3 coding DNA: TGTGCCAGTAGTATAGATAACGGTGAGCAGTTCTTC. It translates to CASSIDNGEQFF.

This clonotype was observed a handful of times. The CDR3 reads CASSLDWHNEQFF. CDR3 DNA sequence: TGTGCCAGCAGCTTGGACTGGCACAATGAGCAGTTCTTC. The genes are TRBV5-4 and TRBJ2-1; D remains unclear. Per the germline V gene, CDR1 is SGHNT and CDR2 is YYREEE (reference sequence). V was shortened by 0 bases and J by 5 bases, with 6 bases between the two germline ends. This CDR3 is built from 13 residues.

The chain has TRBV6-2 or TRBV6-3 and TRBJ2-1, with 10 bases matching TRBD2. CDR1 is MNHEY, CDR2 SVGEGT, per germline. The CDR3 totals 14 residues. The J segment lost 7 bases and the V segment lost 10 bases, leaving 10 bases of the junction unmatched. CDR3 sequence reads: CANSQRGGLNEQFF. CDR3 nucleotides: TGTGCCAACAGCCAGCGGGGGGGCCTGAATGAGCAGTTCTTC.

This clonotype rates as large. V gene TRBV18 combines with J gene TRBJ2-1; 10 positions match TRBD1. The V segment lost 3 bases and the J segment 8 bases; nucleotides outside the gene matches: 1. CDR3 length: 13 amino acids. Germline V CDR1 and CDR2: KGHSH, LQKENI. The CDR3 protein is CASSPGTGDEQFF. DNA of the CDR3: TGTGCCAGCTCACCCGGGACAGGGGATGAGCAGTTCTTC. Together with reference TRBV18 and TRBJ2-1, the CDR3 gives the full variable domain: NAGVMQNPRHLVRRRGQEARLRCSPMKGHSHVYWYRQLPEEGLKFMVYLQKENIIDESGMPKERFSAEFPKEGPSILRIQQVVRGDSAAYFCASSPGTGDEQFFGPGTRLTVL.

This clonotype qualifies as large (0.1 to 1%). V is TRBV25-1 and J is TRBJ1-4; D is unresolved. The CDR3 is 15 amino acids. Germline V gene lookup returns CDR1 MGHDK and CDR2 SYGVNS. V was pared by 5 bases and J by 1 base, with 11 bases between. The CDR3 is CASSPMVGTNEKLFF. Here the CDR3 DNA reads TGTGCCAGCAGTCCCATGGTGGGAACTAATGAAAAACTGTTTTTT. The full variable domain, in which reference TRBV25-1 and TRBJ1-4 provide the parts outside the CDR3, is EADIYQTPRYLVIGTGKKITLECSQTMGHDKMYWYQQDPGMELHLIHYSYGVNSTEKGDLSSESTVSRIRTEHFPLTLESARPSHTSQYLCASSPMVGTNEKLFFGSGTQLSVL.

Relative to its sample, this clonotype is large. V and J are TRBV5-4 and TRBJ2-7; TRBD1 is a possible D gene (6 bases). Deletions cut 2 bases from V and 1 base from J, with 10 bases between. The length of the CDR3 is 14 residues. CDR1 is SGHNT, CDR2 YYREEE, per germline (reference sequence). CDR3 loop: CASSLQGESYEQYF. The CDR3 coding sequence is TGTGCCAGCAGCTTACAGGGCGAGTCCTACGAGCAGTACTTC.

This clonotype qualifies as large. The chain is built from TRBV27 and TRBJ2-5, with D unresolved. The CDR3 is made up of 13 amino acids. With 2 bases removed from V and 4 bases from J, the gap between germline ends came to 8 bases. CDR1 MNHEY and CDR2 SMNVEV come from the germline V gene (reference sequence). This chain's CDR3 is CASSLGWGETQYF. The CDR3 region has the DNA TGTGCCAGCAGTTTAGGTTGGGGAGAGACCCAGTACTTC.

The chain joins TRBV7-2 to TRBJ2-6; TRBD1 agrees at 7 bases. Germline V gene data show CDR1 as SGHTA and CDR2 as FQGNSA. J was trimmed by 0 bases and V by 5 bases; bases with no gene match: 7. The CDR3 spans 17 residues. The CDR3 DNA reads TGTGCCAGCAGCCCAAAGACAGGGAGCTCTGGGGCCAACGTCCTGACTTTC. Protein product: CASSPKTGSSGANVLTF.

By frequency in the sample, this clonotype is medium-sized. The chain employs TRBV11-2 and TRBJ2-7; 8 positions match TRBD2. Per germline, CDR1 SGHAT and CDR2 FQNNGV. V shed 1 base and J 6 bases; nucleotides not matched to a gene: 8. The CDR3 extends over 15 amino acids. The CDR3 sequence is CASSLVPGGPSEQYF. The CDR3 nucleotides read TGTGCCAGCAGCTTAGTACCGGGAGGGCCATCCGAGCAGTACTTC.

This clonotype is termed large. The rearrangement joins TRBV7-9 to TRBJ2-7, with 8 bases fitting TRBD1. Germline loops: CDR1 SEHNR, CDR2 FQNEAQ (reference sequence). CDR3 length: 14 amino acids. Losses at the gene ends were 4 bases for V and 6 bases for J; bases not matched to a gene: 8. Written as DNA, the CDR3 is TGTGCCAGCAGCTACCCGGGACAGGCAGGCGAGCAGTACTTC. Amino acid sequence: CASSYPGQAGEQYF.

This clonotype is large within its sample. The chain has TRBV28 and TRBJ2-1; D perhaps matches TRBD1 (6 bases). Trimming left V 6 bases short and J 3 bases short, with 21 bases between. The germline CDR1 and CDR2 sequences are MDHEN and SYDVKM. The CDR3 length is 17 residues. DNA for the CDR3: TGTGCCAGCAGCCCTTTGTCACAGGGCCCTTTCTACAATGAGCAGTTCTTC. Amino acid sequence: CASSPLSQGPFYNEQFF.

The V and J genes are TRBV2 and TRBJ2-5, with 10 positions matching TRBD1. CDR1 is SNHLY and CDR2 is FYNNEI in the germline V gene. The length of the CDR3 is 15 residues. J gave up 5 bases and V 6 bases, and 9 bases lay outside the gene matches. CDR3 amino acids: CASRVRQGARETQYF. The CDR3 nucleotides are TGTGCCAGCAGGGTGAGACAGGGGGCTCGGGAGACCCAGTACTTC.